The 22 T cell receptor beta chains in this list originate from one sample, sequenced in a study of cytomegalovirus exposure and HLA in healthy donors. A multiplex PCR was run with 60 Vbeta primers and 13 Jbeta primers. Sequencing used immunoSEQ multiplex PCR; TCRdb keeps in-frame clones, though not all of them. The specimen's table records around 75,000 clones. Sequenced sample: PBMCs. The receptors derive from a woman between 55 and 75 years old in good health and CMV-seronegative.

The chain has TRBV10-1 and TRBJ2-2, with a tentative D call TRBD2 (6 bases). This CDR3 has 16 amino acids. Trimming cost V 6 bases and J 4 bases, with 18 bases left between them. Looked up from germline, CDR1 is WNHNN and CDR2 is SYGVQD (reference sequence). The CDR3 DNA sequence: TGCGCCAGCAGCCTCTCATCGGGAGCGGGCACCGGGGAGCTGTTTTTT. Protein product: CASSLSSGAGTGELFF.

The chain employs TRBV7-2 and TRBJ2-1; possible D gene TRBD2, 6 bases. V lost 1 base to trimming and J lost 13 bases, with 14 bases between them. From germline, CDR1 is SGHTA and CDR2 FQGNSA. There are 13 residues in the CDR3. In DNA form, the CDR3 reads TGTGCCAGCAGCTTAGAGATGGGGGGTGGTCAGTTCTTC. As protein: CASSLEMGGGQFF.

Note on this clone: Distinct nucleotide sequences in the sample also encode this CDR3. The chain uses TRBV7-6 and TRBJ2-5, with 8 bases lining up with TRBD1. The CDR3 sequence is 15 residues long. CDR1 and CDR2 (germline): SGHVS, FNYEAQ. V was clipped by 1 base and J by 4 bases; unmatched bases: 5. DNA of the CDR3: TGTGCCAGCAGCTTAGTTCCAGGGGGCGGAGAGACCCAGTACTTC. Protein product: CASSLVPGGGETQYF.

CDR3 protein: CASRGQGQDGYTF. The CDR3 DNA reads TGTGCCAGCAGAGGACAGGGGCAGGATGGCTACACCTTC. The chain combines TRBV5-6 with TRBJ1-2; TRBD1 aligns across 9 bases. The CDR3 is 13 amino acids. Trimming cost V 5 bases and J 6 bases; bases outside gene matches: 5. Germline CDR1 SGHDT, CDR2 YYEEEE.

V and J are TRBV7-9 and TRBJ2-1, with D perhaps matching TRBD2 (6 bases). Trimming removed 6 bases at V and 8 bases at J, with 17 bases between. Per the germline V gene, CDR1 is SEHNR and CDR2 is FQNEAQ (reference sequence). The CDR3 totals 14 residues. In nucleotides, the CDR3 is TGTGCCAGCAGTCCGGGACTGGCGATCTATGAGCAGTTCTTC. Translating it yields CASSPGLAIYEQFF.

With regard to this clone: This same CDR3 is encoded by further DNA sequences in the sample. The CDR3 region is CASSHRGANYGYTF. The CDR3 coding sequence is TGTGCCAGCAGTCACCGGGGAGCTAACTATGGCTACACCTTC. The J gene is TRBJ1-2, the V gene TRBV6-5; D is ambiguous. CDR1 and CDR2 (germline): MNHEY, SVGAGI. Trimming shortened V by 5 bases and J by 0 bases, and 10 bases separated the two germline ends. CDR3 length: 14 residues.

The chain joins TRBV27 to TRBJ1-5; 8 nucleotides align to TRBD1. V lost 5 bases to trimming and J lost 1 base; unmatched junction nucleotides: 7. Germline CDR1 reads MNHEY; CDR2 reads SMNVEV (reference sequence). The CDR3 runs to 16 residues. The chain's CDR3 is CASSPYGTGSNQPQHF. The CDR3 nucleotides read TGTGCCAGCAGTCCGTACGGGACAGGCAGCAATCAGCCCCAGCATTTT.

The gene calls are TRBV2 and TRBJ2-2; 8 bases fit TRBD1. The CDR3 extends over 16 amino acids. Germline V gives CDR1 SNHLY, CDR2 FYNNEI. J lost 3 bases, V lost 7 bases, and 10 bases had no gene match. The CDR3 DNA sequence: TGTGCCAGCACCATGACAGGGGCGGAATACACCGGGGAGCTGTTTTTT. Amino acid sequence: CASTMTGAEYTGELFF.

The chain links TRBV28 to TRBJ1-1; the match to TRBD1 covers 8 bases. CDR1 and CDR2 (germline): MDHEN, SYDVKM. The length of the CDR3 is 16 residues. V was clipped by 4 bases and J by 3 bases; unmatched bases: 10. Here the CDR3 reads CASSSQGAAMDTEAFF. CDR3 sequence (DNA): TGTGCCAGCAGTTCTCAGGGGGCGGCTATGGACACTGAAGCTTTCTTT.

V is TRBV27 and J is TRBJ1-2; D may be TRBD1 (5 bases). V was pared by 5 bases and J by 4 bases, with 17 bases between. This CDR3 spans 15 amino acids. Germline values: CDR1 MNHEY, CDR2 SMNVEV (reference sequence). The CDR3 protein is CASSPRPAGAYGYTF. In DNA form, the CDR3 reads TGTGCCAGCAGTCCCCGACCCGCTGGGGCCTATGGCTACACCTTC.

J is TRBJ2-7 and V is TRBV7-2; 12 positions match TRBD2. The V segment lost 1 base and the J segment 0 bases; nucleotides outside the gene matches: 7. The germline gives CDR1 SGHTA, CDR2 FQGNSA. The CDR3 is made up of 18 amino acids. CDR3 region: CASSLVSSGGDASYEQYF. CDR3 DNA sequence: TGTGCCAGCAGCTTAGTGTCTAGCGGGGGGGATGCCTCCTACGAGCAGTACTTC.

This sequence joins TRBV11-2 and TRBJ2-7; 11 nucleotides line up with TRBD2. CDR3 length: 16 amino acids. Germline-derived CDR1 and CDR2 are SGHAT and FQNNGV. V lost 0 bases to trimming and J lost 4 bases; unmatched junction nucleotides: 5. CDR3 nucleotides: TGTGCCAGCAGCTTAGATCGGCTAGCGGGAGGATACGAGCAGTACTTC. Protein: CASSLDRLAGGYEQYF.

The chain uses TRBV27 and TRBJ2-2, with 12 positions matching TRBD2. Germline CDR1 reads MNHEY; CDR2 reads SMNVEV (reference sequence). With V trimmed by 3 bases and J by 3 bases, 5 bases remained unmatched. The CDR3 is 17 residues long. CDR3 loop: CASSFGLAGGDTGELFF. For the CDR3, the DNA is TGTGCCAGCAGTTTTGGTCTAGCGGGAGGGGACACCGGGGAGCTGTTTTTT.

The CDR3 loop is CASSPQGGALSPIYF. The CDR3 DNA sequence: TGTGCCAGCAGTCCTCAGGGAGGGGCCCTTAGTCCCATATATTTT. The chain couples TRBV6-6 to TRBJ1-3; D may be TRBD1 (5 bases). This CDR3 has 15 residues. Trimming took off 5 bases at V and 11 bases at J, with 22 bases between the two ends. In germline, CDR1 is MNHNY, CDR2 SVGAGI (reference sequence).

This CDR3 is CATHKVAGSNEKLFF. CDR3 coding DNA: TGTGCCACTCACAAGGTGGCGGGGAGTAATGAAAAACTGTTTTTT. V gene TRBV19 combines with J gene TRBJ1-4, with D uncertain. The CDR3 totals 15 residues. The germline gives CDR1 LNHDA, CDR2 SQIVND (reference sequence). The V and J ends lost 10 bases and 4 bases respectively, with 19 bases between them. The complete variable domain, with remaining parts taken from reference TRBV19 and TRBJ1-4, reads DGGITQSPKYLFRKEGQNVTLSCEQNLNHDAMYWYRQDPGQGLRLIYYSQIVNDFQKGDIAEGYSVSREKKESFPLTVTSAQKNPTAFYLCATHKVAGSNEKLFFGSGTQLSVL.

The J gene is TRBJ2-3, the V gene TRBV9, with TRBD2 matching 11 bases. The length of the CDR3 is 16 residues. V trimming: 3 bases; J trimming: 6 bases; junction bases outside the gene matches: 9. The germline CDR1 and CDR2 sequences are SGDLS and YYNGEE. The CDR3 reads CASSALAGGPADTQYF. In DNA, the CDR3 is TGTGCCAGCAGCGCTCTAGCGGGAGGCCCTGCGGATACGCAGTATTTT.

Points on this clone: At the DNA level, this CDR3 is encoded by other sequences in the same sample as well. The rearrangement links TRBV19 to TRBJ2-7, with 8 bases fitting TRBD1. This CDR3 is built from 14 residues. The V gene end was trimmed by 4 bases and the J gene end by 1 base; junction bases not matched to a gene: 3. The V gene's germline CDR1 is LNHDA and CDR2 SQIVND (reference sequence). Here the CDR3 DNA reads TGTGCCAGTAGTACAGACAGGGGATCCTACGAGCAGTACTTC. Protein sequence: CASSTDRGSYEQYF.

The chain has TRBV7-9 and TRBJ2-5, with D possibly being TRBD2 (5 bases). The CDR3 has 14 amino acids. CDR1 SEHNR and CDR2 FQNEAQ come from the germline V gene (reference sequence). V was clipped by 8 bases and J by 1 base, with 14 bases between them. In DNA, the CDR3 is TGTGCCAGCTCCTCGGGGAGCGCCCAAGAGACCCAGTACTTC. Its translation: CASSSGSAQETQYF.

The CDR3 sequence: CASNTGQGQPQHF. The CDR3 nucleotides read TGTGCCAGCAACACAGGGCAAGGTCAGCCCCAGCATTTT. V is TRBV7-2 and J is TRBJ1-5, with D possibly matching TRBD1 (6 bases). This CDR3 has 13 amino acids. Germline-derived CDR1 and CDR2 are SGHTA and FQGNSA. Trimming removed 7 bases at V and 6 bases at J, with 13 bases between.

The CDR3 loop reads CASSERDREAFF. The CDR3 DNA is TGTGCCAGCAGTGAGCGAGACAGGGAAGCTTTCTTT. This chain uses TRBV25-1 with TRBJ1-1, with D tentatively TRBD1 (6 bases). The V and J ends lost 3 bases and 8 bases respectively, with 10 bases between them. Germline V gene lookup returns CDR1 MGHDK and CDR2 SYGVNS. CDR3 length: 12 residues.

The chain employs TRBV28 and TRBJ2-5; possible D gene TRBD1, 5 bases. The germline gives CDR1 MDHEN, CDR2 SYDVKM. CDR3 size: 15 residues. Trimming shortened V by 6 bases and J by 5 bases, and 19 bases separated the two germline ends. CDR3 protein: CASSLAQGSHETQYF. The CDR3 nucleotides read TGTGCCAGCAGCCTGGCCCAGGGATCTCACGAGACCCAGTACTTC.

This chain uses TRBV7-9 with TRBJ2-1; TRBD2 agrees at 7 bases. CDR3 size: 12 residues. The ends lost 8 bases at V and 8 bases at J; junction bases unmatched: 6. CDR1 and CDR2 from the germline V gene are SEHNR and FQNEAQ (reference sequence). The CDR3 DNA follows: TGTGCCAGCGGGACGACTAGCCATGAGCAGTTCTTC. This translates into CASGTTSHEQFF.